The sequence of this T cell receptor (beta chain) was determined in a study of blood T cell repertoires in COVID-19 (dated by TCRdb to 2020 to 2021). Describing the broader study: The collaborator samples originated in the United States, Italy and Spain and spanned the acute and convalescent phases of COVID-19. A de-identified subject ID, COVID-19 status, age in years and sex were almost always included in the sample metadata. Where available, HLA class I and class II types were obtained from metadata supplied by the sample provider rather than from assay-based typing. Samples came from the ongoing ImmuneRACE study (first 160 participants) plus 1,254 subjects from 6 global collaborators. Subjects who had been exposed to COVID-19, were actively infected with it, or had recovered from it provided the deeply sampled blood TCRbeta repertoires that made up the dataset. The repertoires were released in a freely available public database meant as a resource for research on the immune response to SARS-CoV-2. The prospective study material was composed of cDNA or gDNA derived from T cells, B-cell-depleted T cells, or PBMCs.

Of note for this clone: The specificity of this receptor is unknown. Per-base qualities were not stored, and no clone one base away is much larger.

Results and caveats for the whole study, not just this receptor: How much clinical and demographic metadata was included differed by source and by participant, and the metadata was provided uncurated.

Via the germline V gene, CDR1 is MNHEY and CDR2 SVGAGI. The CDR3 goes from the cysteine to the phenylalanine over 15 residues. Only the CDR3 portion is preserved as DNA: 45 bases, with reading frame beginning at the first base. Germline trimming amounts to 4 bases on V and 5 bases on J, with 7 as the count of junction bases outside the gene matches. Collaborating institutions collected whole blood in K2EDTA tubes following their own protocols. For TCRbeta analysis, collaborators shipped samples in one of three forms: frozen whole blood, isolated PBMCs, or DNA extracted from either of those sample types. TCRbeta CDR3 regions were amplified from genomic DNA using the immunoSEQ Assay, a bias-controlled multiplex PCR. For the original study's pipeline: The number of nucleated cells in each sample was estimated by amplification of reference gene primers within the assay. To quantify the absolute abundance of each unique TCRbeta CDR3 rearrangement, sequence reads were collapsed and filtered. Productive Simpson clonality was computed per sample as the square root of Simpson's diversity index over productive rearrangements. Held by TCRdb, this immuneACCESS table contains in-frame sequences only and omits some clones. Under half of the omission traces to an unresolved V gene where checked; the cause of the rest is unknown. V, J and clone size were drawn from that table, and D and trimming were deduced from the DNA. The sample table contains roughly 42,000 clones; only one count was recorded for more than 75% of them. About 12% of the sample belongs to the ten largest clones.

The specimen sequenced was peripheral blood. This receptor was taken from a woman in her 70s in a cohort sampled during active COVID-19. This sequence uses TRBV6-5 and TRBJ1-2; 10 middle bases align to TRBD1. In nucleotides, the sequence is TGTGCCAGCAGTTCCAGACAGGGGGCAGAGTATGGCTACACCTTC. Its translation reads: CASSSRQGAEYGYTF.